One sample yielded the 28 T cell receptor beta chains listed below, sequenced in a study of Graves' ophthalmopathy and Graves' hyperthyroidism. From RNA, the CDR3 regions of TCR beta chains were amplified and sequenced. An initial RT-PCR round employing HTBI primers preceded a second-round multiplex PCR. TCRdb processed the multiplex PCR reads anew with MiXCR; each CDR3 protein has one entry. The sample contains hundreds of thousands of distinct CDR3 sequences, roughly 20% of which appear only once. What was sequenced was peripheral blood. The receptors originated from a woman aged 18-29 years with stable Graves' hyperthyroidism. Some clones in this sample may be carry-over from other donors' samples.

The rearrangement uses TRBV12-3 or TRBV12-4 and TRBJ1-6, with D possibly matching TRBD1 (5 bases). V shed 8 bases and J shed 7 bases, with 12 bases lying between them. This CDR3 region has 13 residues. The CDR3 DNA reads as TGTGCCAGCTCTCGGCAGGGCAATTCACCCCTCCACTTT. The encoded protein is CASSRQGNSPLHF.

The chain joins TRBV6-1 to TRBJ2-5; D might be TRBD1 (6 bases). The CDR3 is made up of 13 amino acids. Germline loops: CDR1 MNHNS, CDR2 SASEGT. V shed 8 bases and J shed 2 bases, with 12 bases lying between them. As DNA, the CDR3 is TGTGCCAGCGGTCGGACAGATCAAGAGACCCAGTACTTC. Protein product: CASGRTDQETQYF.

This clonotype has at least ten counts. V and J are TRBV7-2 and TRBJ2-5; a possible D gene is TRBD1 (5 bases). The CDR3 sequence is 13 residues long. The germline gives CDR1 SGHTA, CDR2 FQGNSA. The germline V and J ends were trimmed by 8 bases and 5 bases, with 15 bases remaining between them. The CDR3 loop is CASGFPKGETQYF. Written as DNA, the CDR3 is TGTGCCAGCGGTTTCCCAAAGGGGGAGACCCAGTACTTC. The full variable domain, with the rest looked up from reference TRBV7-2 and TRBJ2-5, is GAGVSQSPSNKVTEKGKDVELRCDPISGHTALYWYRQSLGQGLEFLIYFQGNSAPDKSGLPSDRFSAERTGGSVSTLTIQRTQQEDSAVYLCASGFPKGETQYFGPGTRLLVL.

In this sample, this clonotype turned up many times. This chain connects TRBV6-2 or TRBV6-3 to TRBJ2-2; 8 bases align to TRBD1. The junction had 13 bases not matched to a gene; V was cut back by 5 bases and J by 2 bases. Per germline, CDR1 MNHEY and CDR2 SVGEGT. This CDR3 has 18 amino acids. The CDR3 region is CASSIHLDRALNTGELFF. The CDR3 nucleotides read TGTGCCAGCAGTATCCACTTGGACAGGGCCTTAAACACCGGGGAGCTGTTTTTT.

The table lists this clonotype with many counts. The chain carries TRBV5-1 and TRBJ2-5; no firm D call. The germline V gene has CDR1 SGHRS and CDR2 YFSETQ. The CDR3 totals 12 residues. Trimming shortened V by 4 bases and J by 2 bases, and 6 bases separated the two germline ends. The CDR3 bases are TGCGCCAGCAGCGTCCAACAAGAGACCCAGTACTTC. Translated: CASSVQQETQYF.

This clonotype was recorded many times. The V and J genes are TRBV20-1 and TRBJ1-1; 7 bases are a match to TRBD1. The CDR3 runs 16 residues. CDR1 and CDR2 (germline): DFQATT, SNEGSKA (reference sequence). V trimming: 5 bases; J trimming: 1 base; junction bases outside the gene matches: 13. For the CDR3, the DNA is TGCAGTGCTCGCTTGGCGGGGCAGGGGGGGAACACTGAAGCTTTCTTT. Translated, it gives CSARLAGQGGNTEAFF.

As concerns this clonotype: The germline gene is not matched at one end of the junction; a read error may be the cause. This chain uses TRBV30 with TRBJ1-1, with 8 bases identical to TRBD1. Germline CDR1 is GTSNPN and CDR2 is SVGIG (reference sequence). The length of the CDR3 is 14 residues. The CDR3, as DNA: TGTGCCTGGACCGGACGGACAGGGCGCACTGAAGCTTGCTTT. Protein sequence: CAWTGRTGRTEACF. Supplemented by reference TRBV30 and TRBJ1-1, the full variable domain reads SQTIHQWPATLVQPVGSPLSLECTVEGTSNPNLYWYRQAAGRGLQLLFYSVGIGQISSEVPQNLSASRPQDRQFILSSKKLLLSDSGFYLCAWTGRTGRTEACFGQGTRLTVV.

This chain joins TRBV20-1 and TRBJ1-1; no firm D call. CDR3 length equals 12 residues. CDR1 and CDR2 (germline): DFQATT, SNEGSKA (reference sequence). V lost 3 bases to trimming and J lost 1 base, with 6 bases between them. The CDR3 region is CSASPTNTEAFF. CDR3 DNA: TGCAGTGCTAGCCCCACGAACACTGAAGCTTTCTTT.

This clonotype was detected many times. The genes are TRBV28 and TRBJ2-5; D not certain. The CDR3 is 11 residues long. The germline V gene has CDR1 MDHEN and CDR2 SYDVKM. V lost 3 bases, J lost 5 bases, and 4 bases lay in between. CDR3 residues: CASSFWETQYF. The CDR3 nucleotides are TGTGCCAGCAGTTTTTGGGAGACCCAGTACTTC.

The sample holds a few counts of this clonotype. This sequence joins TRBV12-3 or TRBV12-4 and TRBJ1-5, with 7 bases lining up with TRBD1. CDR3 length: 13 amino acids. V lost 5 bases and J lost 10; bases outside the gene matches: 8. CDR3 nucleotide sequence: TGTGCCAGCAGTATAGGGACAGACGGCCCCCAGCATTTT. This codes for CASSIGTDGPQHF.

Of note for this clonotype: A much larger clone differs by one base, so this may be a read error. The CDR3 does not close with the conserved phenylalanine or tryptophan, likely indicating a read error. V and J are TRBV7-2 and TRBJ2-5; tentative D call: TRBD1 (6 bases). Germline loops: CDR1 SGHTA, CDR2 FQGNSA. V lost 7 bases, J lost 5 bases, and 17 bases lay in between. The CDR3 extends over 14 amino acids. The DNA for the CDR3 is TGTGCCAGCACCCCTGGTGGGGGCGGGGAGACCCAGTACCTC. Encoded protein: CASTPGGGGETQYL.

This clonotype was detected ten times or more. The J gene is TRBJ1-5, the V gene TRBV6-2 or TRBV6-3, with TRBD1 matching over 9 bases. The CDR3 is 18 amino acids. Unmatched junction bases numbered 7, after V lost 0 bases and J lost 1 base. The germline V gene encodes CDR1 MNHEY and CDR2 SVGEGT. The CDR3 region is CASSYSLRDRVSNQPQHF. The DNA for the CDR3 is TGTGCCAGCAGTTACTCGCTTCGGGACAGGGTGAGCAATCAGCCCCAGCATTTT.

The chain has TRBV2 and TRBJ2-5; 10 bases match TRBD1. This CDR3 contains 14 residues. J was trimmed by 3 bases and V by 3 bases; bases with no gene match: 1. Germline-derived CDR1 and CDR2 are SNHLY and FYNNEI. The CDR3 nucleotides read TGTGCCAGCAGTGAGGACAGGGGGGAAGAGACCCAGTACTTC. Amino acids: CASSEDRGEETQYF.

The chain couples TRBV6-1 to TRBJ2-5; D might be TRBD1 or TRBD2, each matching 5 bases. Germline V gives CDR1 MNHNS, CDR2 SASEGT. The CDR3 runs to 14 residues. V was shortened by 3 bases and J by 4 bases, with 12 bases between the two germline ends. CDR3 loop: CASSEGTGLETQYF. The CDR3, as DNA: TGTGCCAGCAGTGAGGGAACGGGGCTAGAGACCCAGTACTTC.

The V call is TRBV20-1, the J call TRBJ2-2; 7 bases are a match to TRBD1. The V gene end was trimmed by 7 bases and the J gene end by 6 bases; junction bases not matched to a gene: 14. The CDR3 contains 15 residues. CDR1 is DFQATT and CDR2 is SNEGSKA in the germline V gene (reference sequence). The CDR3 protein is CSVRGDRVSAGELFF. DNA for the CDR3: TGCAGTGTTAGGGGAGACAGGGTATCCGCCGGGGAGCTGTTTTTT.

This clonotype showed up many times. The gene calls are TRBV11-2 and TRBJ1-6, with D possibly matching TRBD1 (6 bases). The CDR3 has 16 residues. V gave up 5 bases and J gave up 9 bases, with 20 bases separating them. Germline-derived CDR1 and CDR2 are SGHAT and FQNNGV. Here the CDR3 reads CASSSRIGTILSPLHF. CDR3 nucleotide sequence: TGTGCCAGCAGCAGCCGGATTGGGACAATCCTTTCACCCCTCCACTTT.

This clonotype was counted many times. The rearrangement uses TRBV11-1 and TRBJ1-1, with D possibly matching TRBD1 (5 bases). The CDR3 consists of 16 residues. V was shortened by 2 bases and J by 1 base, with 14 bases between the two germline ends. Germline CDR1 and CDR2: SGHAT and FQDESV (reference sequence). In DNA, the CDR3 is TGTGCCAGCAGCTTATCCATTGGGGGAGGGAACACTGAAGCTTTCTTT. Protein: CASSLSIGGGNTEAFF.

The table lists this clonotype with many counts. The V gene is TRBV6-5, the J gene TRBJ1-1; possible D gene TRBD1, 5 bases. Germline V gene sequence: CDR1 MNHEY, CDR2 SVGAGI. The CDR3 totals 12 residues. Trimming cost V 8 bases and J 3 bases, with 10 bases left between them. The CDR3 DNA reads TGTGCCAGCCGGTCGACAGACACTGAAGCTTTCTTT. It encodes CASRSTDTEAFF.

This clonotype showed up many times. This rearrangement joins TRBV12-3 or TRBV12-4 to TRBJ2-2; D unclear. V lost 5 bases to trimming and J lost 0 bases, with 13 bases between them. The CDR3 covers 16 residues. The CDR3 DNA sequence: TGTGCCAGCAGTCAACCGATGAGCACGAACACCGGGGAGCTGTTTTTT. Amino acid sequence: CASSQPMSTNTGELFF.

This clonotype was seen only a few times. This chain connects TRBV12-3 or TRBV12-4 to TRBJ1-1, with 10 bases fitting TRBD1. J lost 5 bases, V lost 8 bases, and 5 bases had no gene match. The CDR3 covers 13 residues. This CDR3 is CASGGQGGTEAFF. The CDR3 bases are TGTGCCAGCGGTGGACAGGGGGGGACTGAAGCTTTCTTT.

In its sample, this clonotype was seen many times. The gene calls are TRBV6-1 and TRBJ1-2; TRBD1 matches at 7 bases. Germline-derived CDR1 and CDR2 are MNHNS and SASEGT. CDR3 length: 13 amino acids. The V gene end was trimmed by 10 bases and the J gene end by 5 bases; junction bases not matched to a gene: 10. CDR3 protein: CATTEGAGYGYTF. CDR3 sequence (DNA): TGTGCCACCACGGAGGGGGCCGGGTATGGCTACACCTTC.

At least ten counts were recorded for this clonotype. The J gene is TRBJ1-1, the V gene TRBV28, with a tentative D call TRBD1 (6 bases). The length of the CDR3 is 15 residues. Germline CDR1 and CDR2: MDHEN and SYDVKM. The germline V and J ends were trimmed by 3 bases and 2 bases, with 13 bases remaining between them. The CDR3 nucleotides are TGTGCCAGCAGTTTTGGGGGCCTCAGTAACACTGAAGCTTTCTTT. It translates to CASSFGGLSNTEAFF.

The sample holds many counts of this clonotype. The rearrangement links TRBV9 to TRBJ1-2; D not resolved. The germline V gene has CDR1 SGDLS and CDR2 YYNGEE. The CDR3 runs 13 residues. Trimming pared 0 bases from V and 13 bases from J, leaving 16 bases between. CDR3: CASSVASRGIGTF. The CDR3 DNA sequence: TGTGCCAGCAGCGTAGCTAGTCGAGGGATAGGCACCTTC.

This clonotype has at least ten counts. The V and J genes are TRBV12-3 or TRBV12-4 and TRBJ1-2, with 11 bases identical to TRBD1. V lost 3 bases and J lost 7; bases outside the gene matches: 4. This CDR3 comprises 14 residues. CDR3 sequence (DNA): TGTGCCAGCAGTTTGGACAGGGGGCTGGCTGGCTACACCTTC. Translation: CASSLDRGLAGYTF.

This clonotype came up a few times. The chain uses TRBV4-2 and TRBJ2-2; TRBD2 matches 7 bases. This CDR3 has 15 amino acids. Germline V gene sequence: CDR1 LGHNA, CDR2 YNFKEQ. With 6 bases clipped from V and 1 base from J, the junction kept 5 bases outside the gene matches. CDR3 sequence reads: CASSPRGVNTGELFF. The CDR3 DNA sequence: TGTGCCAGCAGTCCCCGGGGGGTGAACACCGGGGAGCTGTTTTTT.

This clonotype has ten or more counts. The chain has TRBV5-4 and TRBJ1-1; 7 bases align to TRBD1. Germline CDR1 reads SGHNT; CDR2 reads YYREEE (reference sequence). This CDR3 has 14 amino acids. J gave up 6 bases and V 0 bases, and 5 bases lay outside the gene matches. The CDR3: CASSLASRGPEAFF. CDR3 nucleotide sequence: TGTGCCAGCAGCTTGGCCTCGAGGGGGCCTGAAGCTTTCTTT.

The chain combines TRBV12-3 or TRBV12-4 with TRBJ1-1; possible D gene TRBD1, 6 bases. This CDR3 region has 13 residues. Trimming removed 5 bases at V and 11 bases at J, with 18 bases between. The CDR3 is CASSARQAANAFF. In nucleotides, the CDR3 is TGTGCCAGCAGTGCCCGACAGGCCGCGAACGCTTTCTTT.

Regarding this clonotype: The junction and the germline gene differ at one end; a read error may be behind it. J is TRBJ2-5 and V is TRBV6-5, with TRBD1 identical over 9 bases. CDR3 length equals 15 residues. Germline assignment: CDR1 MNHEY and CDR2 SVGAGI. The CDR3 region is CAISWDRAGRETQYF. CDR3 bases: TGTGCCATCAGTTGGGACAGGGCGGGAAGAGAGACCCAGTACTTC.